The 32 T cell receptor beta chains below were found in one sample sequenced in a study of vaccination and CD4 T cells after COVID-19. Antigens of these TCRs are unknown. Treatment in this sample: approximately nine-day PBMC culture with coronavirus spike peptide pools or control peptides (ViraFEST assay). Cultured CD4+ T-cell DNA underwent Oncomine TCR Beta short-read sequencing. In TCRdb, the PCR reads were re-called with MiXCR into one record per CDR3 protein. The sample lists about 19,000 distinct CDR3 sequences; roughly 43% were seen once. The sample in question was CD4+ T cells from blood, cultured in vitro, obtained before SARS-CoV-2 vaccination. Receptors were obtained from a human donor who had recovered from COVID-19.

V gene TRBV19 combines with J gene TRBJ2-3; D is uncertain. Trimming shortened V by 3 bases and J by 0 bases, and 7 bases separated the two germline ends. Germline V gives CDR1 LNHDA, CDR2 SQIVND (reference sequence). CDR3 length: 14 amino acids. The CDR3 DNA follows: TGTGCCAGTAGTATTCAGCCTAGCACAGATACGCAGTATTTT. Protein: CASSIQPSTDTQYF.

The V and J genes are TRBV10-3 and TRBJ1-6; 8 positions agree with TRBD1. Germline CDR1 is ENHRY and CDR2 is SYGVKD. The CDR3 is made up of 13 amino acids. V lost 8 bases to trimming and J lost 7 bases; unmatched junction nucleotides: 4. The CDR3 loop reads CAIAGQENSPLHF. CDR3 bases: TGTGCCATCGCGGGACAGGAAAATTCACCCCTCCACTTT.

The genes are TRBV11-2 and TRBJ2-1, with D unclear. CDR3 length equals 13 residues. From germline, CDR1 is SGHAT and CDR2 FQNNGV. With 7 bases removed from V and 10 bases from J, the gap between germline ends came to 17 bases. Here the CDR3 reads CASTRSLRLEQFF. The CDR3 nucleotides are TGTGCCAGCACCCGCTCCCTACGTCTCGAGCAGTTCTTC.

The chain couples TRBV2 to TRBJ2-6; D uncertain. Looked up from germline, CDR1 is SNHLY and CDR2 is FYNNEI. The V gene lost 6 bases and the J gene lost 4 bases, with 13 bases spanning the gap. There are 15 residues in the CDR3. Written as DNA, the CDR3 is TGTGCCAGCAGCTTAGGCGGATCCGGGGCCAACGTCCTGACTTTC. It yields the protein CASSLGGSGANVLTF.

This clonotype was seen only a few times. V gene TRBV10-1 combines with J gene TRBJ2-1; 8 nucleotides match TRBD2. The junction had 5 bases not matched to a gene; V was cut back by 1 base and J by 6 bases. Germline CDR1 WNHNN, CDR2 SYGVQD (reference sequence). There are 15 residues in the CDR3. As DNA, the CDR3 is TGCGCCAGCAGTGAGTGGCTAGCGGGCCCCAATGAGCAGTTCTTC. The encoded protein is CASSEWLAGPNEQFF.

The J gene is TRBJ1-6, the V gene TRBV10-3; D call uncertain. Between the trimmed V and J ends, which lost 8 bases and 10 bases, there was a span of 12 bases. Germline-derived CDR1 and CDR2 are ENHRY and SYGVKD. CDR3 length: 12 residues. The CDR3 DNA reads as TGTGCCATCCGAGACACGTTGTCACCCCTCCACTTT. Translation gives CAIRDTLSPLHF.

This clonotype was seen more than once but under ten times. CDR3 sequence (DNA): TGTGCCAGCAGCCCCCGGCAGGTTGATGGCTACACCTTC. It is translated as CASSPRQVDGYTF. The V and J genes are TRBV2 and TRBJ1-2; D is undetermined. V gave up 6 bases and J gave up 6 bases, with 14 bases separating them. Germline V CDR1 and CDR2: SNHLY, FYNNEI. The CDR3 is 13 residues long. Together with reference TRBV2 and TRBJ1-2, the CDR3 gives the full variable domain: EPEVTQTPSHQVTQMGQEVILRCVPISNHLYFYWYRQILGQKVEFLVSFYNNEISEKSEIFDDQFSVERPDGSNFTLKIRSTKLEDSAMYFCASSPRQVDGYTFGSGTRLTVV.

This chain connects TRBV28 to TRBJ2-5; tentatively, D is TRBD1 (6 bases). Trimming stripped 2 bases from V and 3 bases from J, with 7 bases between. Per the germline V gene, CDR1 is MDHEN and CDR2 is SYDVKM. This CDR3 comprises 13 residues. CDR3 sequence reads: CASSLRTEETQYF. The CDR3 bases are TGTGCCAGCAGTTTACGGACAGAAGAGACCCAGTACTTC. Variable domain in full (rest from reference TRBV28 and TRBJ2-5): DVKVTQSSRYLVKRTGEKVFLECVQDMDHENMFWYRQDPGLGLRLIYFSYDVKMKEKGDIPEGYSVSREKKERFSLILESASTNQTSMYLCASSLRTEETQYFGPGTRLLVL.

This clonotype was seen only a few times. The chain joins TRBV6-1 to TRBJ2-2; TRBD1 matches 9 bases. Germline assignment: CDR1 MNHNS and CDR2 SASEGT. V trimming: 6 bases; J trimming: 5 bases; junction bases outside the gene matches: 4. The CDR3 runs 14 residues. DNA of the CDR3: TGTGCCAGCAGGGGGACAGGGCGGACCGGGGAGCTGTTTTTT. Amino acids: CASRGTGRTGELFF.

The chain links TRBV6-2 or TRBV6-3 to TRBJ1-3; no firm D call. Germline V gene sequence: CDR1 MNHEY, CDR2 SVGEGT. V was shortened by 0 bases and J by 0 bases, with 9 bases between the two germline ends. The CDR3 contains 16 residues. Here the CDR3 reads CASSYSADLSGNTIYF. The CDR3 DNA is TGTGCCAGCAGTTACTCGGCGGACCTCTCTGGAAACACCATATATTTT.

This clonotype counts as medium-sized. The chain combines TRBV6-1 with TRBJ1-6; D remains unclear. V shed 4 bases and J shed 4 bases, with 8 bases lying between them. From germline, CDR1 is MNHNS and CDR2 SASEGT. The CDR3 runs to 14 residues. CDR3 amino acids: CASSAGPYNSPLHF. In DNA, the CDR3 is TGTGCCAGCAGTGCGGGTCCATATAATTCACCCCTCCACTTT.

This clonotype is labeled medium-sized. The chain links TRBV6-1 to TRBJ1-6; maybe TRBD1 (5 bases). The ends were cut back, 7 bases at V and 7 bases at J, with 14 bases in the middle. From germline, CDR1 is MNHNS and CDR2 SASEGT. The CDR3 runs to 14 residues. In DNA form, the CDR3 reads TGTGCCAGCAATCCGGGACCGAAGAATTCACCCCTCCACTTT. Its translation: CASNPGPKNSPLHF.

J is TRBJ1-2 and V is TRBV4-3; D perhaps matches TRBD1 (6 bases). Per germline, CDR1 LGHNA and CDR2 YSLEER. The V and J ends lost 4 bases and 4 bases respectively, with 16 bases between them. The CDR3 spans 15 residues. The CDR3 reads CASSPITRGTYGYTF. CDR3 bases: TGCGCCAGCAGCCCCATAACAAGGGGGACCTATGGCTACACCTTC.

CDR3 in DNA: TGTGCCAGCAGCAAAACCCCCCCAGCCTACGAGCAGTACTTC. Translation gives CASSKTPPAYEQYF. V usage is TRBV21-1 and J usage is TRBJ2-7; the listed D gene, TRBD1, was not tested against the DNA. TRBV21-1 is tagged as a pseudogene. CDR3 length: 14 residues.

This chain links TRBV24-1 with TRBJ2-5, with 11 bases identical to TRBD1. The CDR3 sequence is 15 residues long. Trimming removed 3 bases from V and 6 bases from J; junction bases left unmatched: 5. Germline V gives CDR1 KGHDR, CDR2 SFDVKD. The CDR3 nucleotides are TGTGCCACCAGTGATGGAGGACAGGGGGCGAAGACCCAGTACTTC. As protein: CATSDGGQGAKTQYF.

The sample holds one count of this clonotype. The junction differs from germline at one of its ends, possibly a read error. V gene TRBV7-3 combines with J gene TRBJ2-2; 9 bases agree with TRBD2. The germline CDR1 and CDR2 sequences are SGHTA and FQGTGA. The CDR3 has 16 residues. The CDR3 loop reads CASSLGLAGNTGELSF. CDR3 sequence (DNA): TGTGCCAGCAGCTTAGGCCTAGCGGGGAACACCGGGGAGCTGTCTTTT.

J is TRBJ2-3 and V is TRBV15; TRBD2 aligns across 7 bases. Germline loops: CDR1 LNHNV, CDR2 YYDKDF (reference sequence). The CDR3 contains 14 residues. The V and J ends lost 3 bases and 6 bases, in that order; junction bases with no gene match: 6. As DNA, the CDR3 is TGTGCCACCAGCAGGGGGGGGGAGGCTGATACGCAGTATTTT. Translation: CATSRGGEADTQYF.

The chain joins TRBV9 to TRBJ2-2, with TRBD2 identical over 7 bases. The germline V gene encodes CDR1 SGDLS and CDR2 YYNGEE. The CDR3 runs 17 residues. V shed 5 bases, J shed 1 base, and the junction held 11 bases outside the gene matches. CDR3: CASREGASGGNTGELFF. In DNA, the CDR3 is TGTGCCAGCAGGGAGGGAGCTAGCGGAGGGAACACCGGGGAGCTGTTTTTT.

The V gene is TRBV19, the J gene TRBJ1-2; TRBD1 agrees at 7 bases. Trimming cost V 3 bases and J 3 bases; bases outside gene matches: 10. Per germline, CDR1 LNHDA and CDR2 SQIVND (reference sequence). The CDR3 covers 16 residues. The CDR3 region has the DNA TGTGCCAGTAGTATTCCGACAGGGAGAGGCGACTATGGCTACACCTTC. This sequence encodes CASSIPTGRGDYGYTF.

The chain uses TRBV20-1 and TRBJ1-4; 7 bases match TRBD1. The V gene end was trimmed by 4 bases and the J gene end by 4 bases; junction bases not matched to a gene: 6. There are 14 residues in the CDR3. The V gene's germline CDR1 is DFQATT and CDR2 SNEGSKA (reference sequence). CDR3 coding DNA: TGCAGTGCTAAAACCGGGACAGTTAATGAAAAACTGTTTTTT. This gives the protein CSAKTGTVNEKLFF.

This clonotype occurred a few times. The chain employs TRBV6-1 and TRBJ2-6, with D possibly called TRBD1 or TRBD2 (5 bases each). From germline, CDR1 is MNHNS and CDR2 SASEGT. The CDR3 contains 16 residues. Trimming stripped 3 bases from V and 2 bases from J, with 11 bases between. CDR3 coding DNA: TGTGCCAGCAGTGATAGGGGACGGCCTGGGGCCAACGTCCTGACTTTC. Its protein product is CASSDRGRPGANVLTF.

This chain connects TRBV9 to TRBJ2-2; D is uncertain. V lost 1 base and J lost 1, with 5 bases in between. Germline CDR1 is SGDLS and CDR2 is YYNGEE. The CDR3 totals 14 residues. DNA for the CDR3: TGTGCCAGCAGCGTACGAGTGAACACCGGGGAGCTGTTTTTT. Its protein product is CASSVRVNTGELFF.

The chain recombines TRBV7-2 with TRBJ2-1; D possibly corresponds to TRBD1 (6 bases). From germline, CDR1 is SGHTA and CDR2 FQGNSA. This CDR3 is 15 amino acids long. Trimming shortened V by 5 bases and J by 0 bases, and 11 bases separated the two germline ends. The CDR3 region has the DNA TGTGCCAGCAGCCCAACAGGGAACTCCTACAATGAGCAGTTCTTC. Amino acid sequence: CASSPTGNSYNEQFF. The full variable domain, with the rest looked up from reference TRBV7-2 and TRBJ2-1, is GAGVSQSPSNKVTEKGKDVELRCDPISGHTALYWYRQSLGQGLEFLIYFQGNSAPDKSGLPSDRFSAERTGGSVSTLTIQRTQQEDSAVYLCASSPTGNSYNEQFFGPGTRLTVL.

This clonotype was seen more than once but under ten times. The J gene is TRBJ2-7, the V gene TRBV6-2 or TRBV6-3; the match to TRBD2 covers 15 bases. CDR1 MNHEY and CDR2 SVGEGT come from the germline V gene. The CDR3 runs 18 residues. J gave up 6 bases and V 0 bases, and 9 bases lay outside the gene matches. CDR3 in DNA: TGTGCCAGCAGTTACTCCGGACTAGCGGGAGGGCCTCCCCGCGAGCAGTACTTC. As protein: CASSYSGLAGGPPREQYF.

There are a few counts of this clonotype. The V gene is TRBV20-1, the J gene TRBJ1-1; 10 bases are shared with TRBD1. The V gene's germline CDR1 is DFQATT and CDR2 SNEGSKA (reference sequence). With V trimmed by 2 bases and J by 5 bases, 8 bases remained unmatched. The CDR3 covers 15 residues. This CDR3 is CSARLRQGAGTEAFF. In DNA, the CDR3 is TGCAGTGCTAGACTCCGACAGGGGGCAGGTACTGAAGCTTTCTTT.

This clonotype was recorded a few times. The chain's CDR3 is CASSYQRRLGDYGYTF. CDR3 DNA sequence: TGTGCCAGCAGTTATCAACGCCGTCTCGGGGACTATGGCTACACCTTC. V and J are TRBV6-5 and TRBJ1-2, with D unclear. The CDR3 has 16 residues. Germline V gene data show CDR1 as MNHEY and CDR2 as SVGAGI. V lost 3 bases to trimming and J lost 3 bases, with 17 bases between them.

The V and J genes are TRBV29-1 and TRBJ2-5; 7 bases fit TRBD2. The CDR3 is 13 amino acids. V was pared by 5 bases and J by 2 bases, with 5 bases of the junction left unmatched. Germline loops: CDR1 SQVTM, CDR2 ANQGSEA. This CDR3 reads CSVRPSGQETQYF. Written as DNA, the CDR3 is TGCAGCGTTAGGCCTAGCGGACAAGAGACCCAGTACTTC.

This chain joins TRBV28 and TRBJ1-2; 10 positions match TRBD1. The CDR3 contains 15 residues. CDR1 is MDHEN, CDR2 SYDVKM, per germline. V was clipped by 3 bases and J by 3 bases; unmatched bases: 4. CDR3 nucleotides: TGTGCCAGCAGTTTGGGACAGGGGCGTTACTATGGCTACACCTTC. Translation gives CASSLGQGRYYGYTF.

The gene calls are TRBV7-3 and TRBJ2-1, with TRBD2 matching over 13 bases. The CDR3 runs to 15 residues. Germline CDR1 SGHTA, CDR2 FQGTGA. J lost 7 bases, V lost 5 bases, and 5 bases had no gene match. The CDR3 DNA is TGTGCCAGCAGCGCGCGGACTAGCGGGAGAAATGAGCAGTTCTTC. Translated: CASSARTSGRNEQFF.

The gene calls are TRBV20-1 and TRBJ2-7; 8 bases are shared with TRBD1. This CDR3 has 13 amino acids. Per the germline V gene, CDR1 is DFQATT and CDR2 is SNEGSKA (reference sequence). The J segment lost 5 bases and the V segment lost 3 bases, leaving 6 bases of the junction unmatched. This CDR3 reads CSASRTGINEQYF. DNA for the CDR3: TGCAGTGCTAGTAGGACAGGGATCAACGAGCAGTACTTC.

The chain uses TRBV4-1 and TRBJ2-4; D possibly corresponds to TRBD1 (6 bases). The CDR3 extends over 15 amino acids. Germline V gene sequence: CDR1 MGHRA, CDR2 YSYEKL. The V end was cut by 0 bases, the J end by 0 bases, with 6 bases between. The CDR3 spells CASSQDRGAKNIQYF. CDR3 nucleotide sequence: TGCGCCAGCAGCCAAGACAGGGGAGCCAAAAACATTCAGTACTTC.

V and J are TRBV7-6 and TRBJ2-3; tentative D call: TRBD1 (6 bases). CDR1 is SGHVS and CDR2 is FNYEAQ in the germline V gene. This CDR3 spans 13 amino acids. Trimming stripped 5 bases from V and 8 bases from J, with 14 bases between. The CDR3 DNA reads TGTGCCAGCAGCCCACAGGGCGCAGGTACGCAGTATTTT. This codes for CASSPQGAGTQYF.